Below are 25 T cell receptor beta chains sequenced from a single sample in a study of CD8 T cells in Susac syndrome. With random hexamers, 0.5 to 1 ug RNA was reverse transcribed. MiXCR was run by TCRdb on the immunoSEQ multiplex PCR reads, yielding one entry per CDR3 protein. The data hold about 300,000 distinct CDR3 sequences, with 70% to 90% observed a single time. Sequenced: CD8+ T cells from PBMCs. The origin of the receptors is a human donor with multiple sclerosis.

This clonotype has only a few counts. This chain links TRBV6-5 with TRBJ1-1; no clear D. The CDR3 is made up of 13 amino acids. V lost 3 bases, J lost 1 base, and 6 bases lay in between. The germline V gene encodes CDR1 MNHEY and CDR2 SVGAGI. For the CDR3, the DNA is TGTGCCAGCAGTTATGGCAGGAACACTGAAGCTTTCTTT. It specifies CASSYGRNTEAFF.

The rearrangement joins TRBV30 to TRBJ1-1, with D unclear. The ends were cut back, 4 bases at V and 4 bases at J, with 13 bases in the middle. The CDR3 covers 13 residues. CDR1 GTSNPN and CDR2 SVGIG come from the germline V gene (reference sequence). The CDR3 region has the DNA TGTGCCTGGACCGGGGTGGTTAGCACTGAAGCTTTCTTT. Its protein product is CAWTGVVSTEAFF.

The rearrangement uses TRBV29-1 and TRBJ2-6; D unresolved. V lost 3 bases to trimming and J lost 0 bases, with 12 bases between them. The CDR3 is made up of 16 amino acids. Looked up from germline, CDR1 is SQVTM and CDR2 is ANQGSEA. The CDR3 is CSVEGSNLSGANVLTF. The CDR3 DNA sequence: TGCAGCGTTGAGGGCAGCAACCTCTCTGGGGCCAACGTCCTGACTTTC.

This clonotype was recorded only once. This chain joins TRBV20-1 and TRBJ1-2, with D perhaps TRBD1 (5 bases). CDR1 and CDR2 (germline): DFQATT, SNEGSKA (reference sequence). V lost 0 bases, J lost 6 bases, and 14 bases lay in between. The CDR3 sequence is 14 residues long. The CDR3 region is CSARDTRERDGYTF. The CDR3 DNA reads TGCAGTGCTAGAGACACCAGGGAAAGGGATGGCTACACCTTC.

V is TRBV9 and J is TRBJ2-1, with a tentative D call TRBD1 (6 bases). Trimming removed 3 bases from V and 7 bases from J, with 17 bases in between. The CDR3 covers 15 residues. Germline V lookup: CDR1 SGDLS, CDR2 YYNGEE. The CDR3 nucleotides read TGTGCCAGCAGCGGGGGGTGGACAGCCAGTAATGAGCAGTTCTTC. The encoded protein is CASSGGWTASNEQFF.

The chain couples TRBV9 to TRBJ2-3, with no clear D. The germline gives CDR1 SGDLS, CDR2 YYNGEE. Between the trimmed V and J ends, which lost 4 bases and 0 bases, there was a span of 15 bases. The CDR3 has 16 residues. The CDR3 nucleotides read TGTGCCAGCAGCCATCCTATCGCATCTAGCACAGATACGCAGTATTTT. Translation gives CASSHPIASSTDTQYF. Supplemented by reference TRBV9 and TRBJ2-3, the full variable domain reads DSGVTQTPKHLITATGQRVTLRCSPRSGDLSVYWYQQSLDQGLQFLIQYYNGEERAKGNILERFSAQQFPDLHSELNLSSLELGDSALYFCASSHPIASSTDTQYFGPGTRLTVL.

This clonotype occurred a few times. This rearrangement joins TRBV4-1 to TRBJ2-7; D is unclear. This CDR3 has 13 amino acids. Germline-derived CDR1 and CDR2 are MGHRA and YSYEKL. Trimming removed 3 bases at V and 4 bases at J, with 10 bases between. Here the CDR3 DNA reads TGCGCCAGCAGCCATTTAGGCGGTTACGAGCAGTACTTC. Its translation: CASSHLGGYEQYF.

This rearrangement joins TRBV7-9 to TRBJ2-1; possibly TRBD2 for D (6 bases). V was cut by 5 bases and J by 0 bases, with 17 bases left in between. CDR3 length: 17 amino acids. In germline, CDR1 is SEHNR, CDR2 FQNEAQ (reference sequence). CDR3 amino acids: CASSVSNGGSSYNEQFF. The CDR3 bases are TGTGCCAGCAGCGTATCAAACGGGGGAAGCTCCTACAATGAGCAGTTCTTC.

This clonotype was counted a few times. The chain couples TRBV7-2 to TRBJ2-3; 7 bases line up with TRBD2. V shed 5 bases, J shed 2 bases, and the junction held 4 bases outside the gene matches. The CDR3 runs to 14 residues. Germline lookup yields CDR1 SGHTA and CDR2 FQGNSA. The CDR3 region has the DNA TGTGCCAGCAGCCAGGCGGGGGTCACAGATACGCAGTATTTT. It is translated as CASSQAGVTDTQYF.

CDR3 in amino acids: CASSERSRTGVNEQFF. The CDR3 DNA reads as TGTGCCAGCAGTGAAAGATCCCGGACAGGGGTCAATGAGCAGTTCTTC. V is TRBV25-1 and J is TRBJ2-1; 9 bases line up with TRBD1. CDR3 length: 16 residues. CDR1 MGHDK and CDR2 SYGVNS come from the germline V gene. The V and J ends lost 2 bases and 6 bases, in that order; junction bases with no gene match: 8. Using reference TRBV25-1 and TRBJ2-1 for the parts outside the CDR3, the full variable domain is EADIYQTPRYLVIGTGKKITLECSQTMGHDKMYWYQQDPGMELHLIHYSYGVNSTEKGDLSSESTVSRIRTEHFPLTLESARPSHTSQYLCASSERSRTGVNEQFFGPGTRLTVL.

The chain recombines TRBV7-9 with TRBJ2-3; 9 nucleotides match TRBD2. Germline lookup yields CDR1 SEHNR and CDR2 FQNEAQ (reference sequence). J gave up 3 bases and V 6 bases, and 7 bases lay outside the gene matches. The CDR3 covers 15 residues. CDR3 sequence: CASRSRTSATDTQYF. The CDR3 DNA reads TGTGCCAGCAGAAGTCGGACTAGCGCAACAGATACGCAGTATTTT.

The rearrangement uses TRBV27 and TRBJ1-2, with D perhaps TRBD1 (6 bases). The V end was cut by 6 bases, the J end by 3 bases, with 11 bases between. In germline, CDR1 is MNHEY, CDR2 SMNVEV (reference sequence). CDR3 length: 13 residues. The CDR3 spells CASSRGPYYGYTF. The CDR3 DNA reads as TGTGCCAGCAGCAGGGGTCCCTACTATGGCTACACCTTC.

This chain links TRBV6-5 with TRBJ2-3; 10 bases map to TRBD2. V was clipped by 2 bases and J by 1 base; unmatched bases: 3. CDR3 size: 16 residues. Germline V CDR1 and CDR2: MNHEY, SVGAGI. The CDR3 loop reads CASSYLAGVGTDTQYF. CDR3 nucleotide sequence: TGTGCCAGCAGTTACCTAGCGGGAGTAGGCACAGATACGCAGTATTTT.

The chain carries TRBV30 and TRBJ1-2, with 8 bases aligning to TRBD1. This CDR3 has 17 amino acids. With V trimmed by 8 bases and J by 0 bases, 17 bases remained unmatched. The germline V gene encodes CDR1 GTSNPN and CDR2 SVGIG (reference sequence). DNA of the CDR3: TGTGCCCGACAAACGACAAATGGACAGGGAGCTAACTATGGCTACACCTTC. Its protein product is CARQTTNGQGANYGYTF.

To note about this clonotype: Compared with germline, one end of the junction differs, possibly owing to a read error. The chain carries TRBV7-7 and TRBJ2-7, with 7 bases matching TRBD1. CDR1 is SSHAT and CDR2 is FNYEAQ in the germline V gene (reference sequence). CDR3 length equals 15 residues. CDR3 region: CASSSSTGVGYEQYF. The CDR3 coding sequence is TGTGCTAGCAGCAGCTCTACAGGGGTTGGGTACGAGCAGTACTTC.

The chain uses TRBV6-2 or TRBV6-3 and TRBJ2-3; TRBD2 matches at 12 bases. The V gene's germline CDR1 is MNHEY and CDR2 SVGEGT. V shed 5 bases and J 5 bases; nucleotides not matched to a gene: 8. CDR3 length: 16 amino acids. CDR3 amino acids: CASSTPTSGGRDTQYF. The CDR3 DNA reads as TGTGCCAGCAGTACCCCGACTAGCGGGGGTCGAGATACGCAGTATTTT.

The genes are TRBV12-3 or TRBV12-4 and TRBJ1-2, with D unresolved. This CDR3 is built from 13 residues. Trimming cost V 6 bases and J 3 bases, with 11 bases left between them. CDR3 DNA: TGTGCCAGCAGCCCCAGGAAGTACTATGGCTACACCTTC. It specifies CASSPRKYYGYTF.

This CDR3 reads CASSLNRDYYGYTF. The CDR3 DNA follows: TGTGCCAGCAGTTTAAACAGGGACTATTATGGCTACACCTTC. V is TRBV12-3 or TRBV12-4 and J is TRBJ1-2; D possibly corresponds to TRBD1 (6 bases). The CDR3 spans 14 residues. V gave up 2 bases and J gave up 5 bases, with 12 bases separating them.

This clonotype was seen a handful of times. V usage is TRBV6-5 and J usage is TRBJ2-7, with 7 bases aligning to TRBD1. After removal of 3 bases from V and 3 bases from J, the junction contained 5 bases not matched to a gene. Germline CDR1 MNHEY, CDR2 SVGAGI. This CDR3 comprises 14 residues. CDR3 DNA sequence: TGTGCCAGCAGTTATTTGGGACAGAGCTACGAGCAGTACTTC. Its protein is CASSYLGQSYEQYF.

The V and J genes are TRBV25-1 and TRBJ1-2; D gene unclear. The CDR3 has 11 amino acids. Germline V gives CDR1 MGHDK, CDR2 SYGVNS. The V gene lost 7 bases and the J gene lost 8 bases, with 11 bases spanning the gap. Written as DNA, the CDR3 is TGTGCCAGCAACCAAGGAGTCGGCTACACCTTC. Its translation is CASNQGVGYTF.

The chain employs TRBV18 and TRBJ2-1; tentative D call: TRBD1 (5 bases). The CDR3 consists of 15 residues. Germline CDR1 KGHSH, CDR2 LQKENI. Trimming shortened V by 3 bases and J by 7 bases, and 16 bases separated the two germline ends. The CDR3 spells CASSPPQGPWNEQFF. The CDR3 nucleotides are TGTGCCAGCTCACCGCCCCAGGGCCCTTGGAATGAGCAGTTCTTC.

This clonotype has just one count. The rearrangement joins TRBV19 to TRBJ2-1, with 15 bases aligning to TRBD2. This CDR3 contains 17 residues. Germline-derived CDR1 and CDR2 are LNHDA and SQIVND (reference sequence). Trimming took 9 bases from V and 8 from J; bases not matched to a gene: 14. Written as DNA, the CDR3 is TGTGCCAGCCGCCCCGGGACTAGCGGGAGGTATAGCGATGAGCAGTTCTTC. It codes for CASRPGTSGRYSDEQFF.

This rearrangement joins TRBV2 to TRBJ2-3, with 8 bases lining up with TRBD2. Germline CDR1 is SNHLY and CDR2 is FYNNEI. V was clipped by 2 bases and J by 2 bases; unmatched bases: 6. CDR3 length equals 16 residues. CDR3 nucleotide sequence: TGTGCCAGCAGTGAATGGGCGGGAGGCCCCACAGATACGCAGTATTTT. It is translated as CASSEWAGGPTDTQYF.

The V and J genes are TRBV7-9 and TRBJ2-5; no firm D call. Between the trimmed V and J ends, which lost 5 bases and 2 bases, there was a span of 15 bases. This CDR3 is 15 amino acids long. Per germline, CDR1 SEHNR and CDR2 FQNEAQ (reference sequence). CDR3 in DNA: TGTGCCAGCAGCCCCCGCGAGGCTTTACAAGAGACCCAGTACTTC. Protein sequence: CASSPREALQETQYF. The variable domain in full, with the rest retrieved from reference TRBV7-9 and TRBJ2-5, is DTGVSQNPRHKITKRGQNVTFRCDPISEHNRLYWYRQTLGQGPEFLTYFQNEAQLEKSRLLSDRFSAERPKGSFSTLEIQRTEQGDSAMYLCASSPREALQETQYFGPGTRLLVL.

V is TRBV27 and J is TRBJ2-1; 10 nucleotides match TRBD2. J gave up 7 bases and V 6 bases, and 18 bases lay outside the gene matches. This CDR3 region has 18 residues. CDR1 is MNHEY and CDR2 is SMNVEV in the germline V gene (reference sequence). The CDR3 region has the DNA TGTGCCAGCAGCCCGGGGGGGGAGCTAGCGGGAGCCGGGAATGAGCAGTTCTTC. Residues: CASSPGGELAGAGNEQFF.